The rows below give T cell receptor beta chains drawn from one sample of a study of T cell changes during pregnancy in multiple sclerosis. TCRdb's copy holds only in-frame clones and misses some; the assay was immunoSEQ multiplex PCR. The table has roughly 49,000 clones, roughly 92% seen once; the top ten hold 0.99%. The sequenced sample was peripheral blood, obtained after pregnancy. These receptors were collected from a female donor with multiple sclerosis, enrolled in a pregnancy study. Both conserved end residues are part of each CDR3. The D gene is left open where the match is weak. Clone size is given for some rows only: seen once, a few or many times, or a class if the clone is expanded.

j_call | v_call | d_call | clone_size | cdr3_aa | cdr3_nt
TRBJ2-2 | TRBV7-2 | TRBD1 | - | CASSPLTGYTGELFF | TGTGCCAGCAGCCCTTTGACAGGGTACACCGGGGAGCTGTTTTTT
TRBJ2-7 | TRBV11-2 | - | - | CASSLAGRASEQYF | TGTGCCAGCAGCTTAGCTGGCAGGGCCAGCGAGCAGTACTTC
TRBJ2-7 | TRBV10-2 | TRBD2 | - | CASSEITGEGFYEQYF | TGCGCCAGCAGTGAGATTACGGGGGAGGGCTTCTACGAGCAGTACTTC
TRBJ2-7 | TRBV11-3 | - | - | CASSLGPSYEQYF | TGTGCCAGCAGCTTAGGGCCCTCCTACGAGCAGTACTTC
TRBJ1-3 | TRBV5-6 | - | - | CASSQGRRVNGNTIYF | TGTGCCAGCAGCCAGGGCCGCAGGGTGAATGGAAACACCATATATTTT
TRBJ1-6 | TRBV4-3 | - | - | CASSQREGDSPLHF | TGCGCCAGCAGCCAACGGGAGGGGGATTCACCCCTCCACTTT
TRBJ1-3 | TRBV4-1 | - | - | CASSQDWGTGNTIYF | TGCGCCAGCAGCCAAGATTGGGGGACAGGAAACACCATATATTTT
TRBJ1-6 | TRBV27 | - | - | CASSQSRSSYNSPLHF | TGTGCCAGCAGTCAGTCAAGGAGCTCCTATAATTCACCCCTCCACTTT
TRBJ1-5 | TRBV27 | - | - | CASREGVSNQPQHF | TGTGCCAGCAGGGAGGGCGTTAGCAATCAGCCCCAGCATTTT
TRBJ1-6 | TRBV27 | TRBD1 | - | CASSPGQGYNSPLHF | TGTGCCAGCAGCCCGGGACAGGGTTATAATTCACCCCTCCACTTT
TRBJ1-1 | TRBV5-1 | - | - | CASSEKVPGHGNTEAFF | TGCGCCAGCAGTGAAAAGGTGCCAGGTCATGGGAACACTGAAGCTTTCTTT
TRBJ1-2 | TRBV29-1 | - | - | CSVAGAAGGYTF | TGCAGCGTTGCTGGGGCTGCCGGTGGCTACACCTTC
TRBJ1-4 | TRBV6-5 | TRBD1 | - | CASSWTGRPTNEKLFF | TGTGCCAGCAGTTGGACAGGGCGACCAACTAATGAAAAACTGTTTTTT
TRBJ2-1 | TRBV5-1 | TRBD2 | - | CASSLVLTSKVDEQFF | TGCGCCAGCAGCTTGGTTCTGACTAGCAAGGTCGATGAGCAGTTCTTC
TRBJ2-7 | TRBV2 | - | few | CASSRGTLFEYEQYF | TGTGCCAGCAGTCGCGGGACCCTCTTCGAGTACGAGCAGTACTTC
TRBJ2-3 | TRBV6-1 | - | - | CASSAYWGLPDTQYF | TGTGCCAGCAGTGCTTATTGGGGGCTCCCAGATACGCAGTATTTT
TRBJ2-2 | TRBV5-1 | - | - | CASRREPTVSGELFF | TGCGCCAGCAGGAGGGAGCCTACGGTATCCGGGGAGCTGTTTTTT
TRBJ1-2 | TRBV27 | - | - | CASMTMSGPTGANYGYTF | TGTGCCAGCATGACCATGTCGGGGCCAACGGGAGCTAACTATGGCTACACCTTC
TRBJ1-6 | TRBV9 | TRBD1 | - | CASSVGDRLNSPLHF | TGTGCCAGCAGCGTCGGGGACAGGTTAAATTCACCCCTCCACTTT
TRBJ2-7 | TRBV19 | - | once | CASMATGKSYEQYF | TGTGCCAGTATGGCGACGGGGAAATCCTACGAGCAGTACTTC
TRBJ2-2 | TRBV7-2 | - | few | CASSLVAENTGELFF | TGTGCCAGCAGCTTAGTGGCAGAAAACACCGGGGAGCTGTTTTTT
TRBJ2-7 | TRBV9 | - | - | CASSVGVSYEQYF | TGTGCCAGCAGCGTTGGAGTATCCTACGAGCAGTACTTC
TRBJ2-2 | TRBV12-5 | - | - | CASGFARGSGELFF | TGTGCTAGTGGTTTCGCTCGGGGGTCCGGGGAGCTGTTTTTT
TRBJ1-2 | TRBV6-5 | - | - | CASSYSRGANYGYTF | TGTGCCAGCAGTTACTCACGGGGAGCTAACTATGGCTACACCTTC
TRBJ2-7 | TRBV7-3 | TRBD2 | - | CASSVSGTSGGSYEQYF | TGTGCCAGCAGCGTTTCCGGGACTAGCGGGGGGTCCTACGAGCAGTACTTC
TRBJ1-2 | TRBV6-5 | - | - | CASRRTVNYGYTF | TGTGCCAGCAGGCGGACAGTTAACTATGGCTACACCTTC
TRBJ1-6 | TRBV2 | - | - | CASSEGHRKPLHF | TGTGCCAGCAGTGAAGGCCACAGGAAACCCCTCCACTTT
TRBJ1-4 | TRBV6-6 | - | - | CASSYFRTATNEKLFF | TGTGCCAGCAGTTACTTCCGGACTGCAACTAATGAAAAACTGTTTTTT
TRBJ2-1 | TRBV27 | TRBD2 | once | CASAMASGSSYNEQFF | TGTGCCAGCGCAATGGCTAGCGGAAGCTCCTACAATGAGCAGTTCTTC
TRBJ1-6 | TRBV9 | TRBD1 | - | CASQGGGVVSPLHF | TGTGCCAGCCAAGGGGGCGGGGTGGTTTCACCCCTCCACTTT
TRBJ2-3 | TRBV6-5 | TRBD1 | once | CASSSTGGWTDTQYF | TGTGCCAGCAGTTCCACAGGGGGATGGACAGATACGCAGTATTTT
TRBJ2-2 | TRBV19 | - | - | CASSRNTGELFF | TGTGCCAGTTCGCGGAACACCGGGGAGCTGTTTTTT
TRBJ1-1 | TRBV18 | TRBD1 | - | CASSPFGQGLSEAFF | TGTGCCAGCTCACCCTTCGGACAGGGTCTTTCTGAAGCTTTCTTT